Listed here are 22 T cell receptor beta chains from one sample, sequenced in a study of neurological immune-mediated disorders. TCRdb ran MiXCR on the 5' RACE reads and lists one entry per CDR3 protein. This sample yields some 38,000 distinct CDR3 sequences, of which nearly 5% are seen a single time; about 9% belongs to the top ten. Sample: CD4+ T cells from blood. The receptors were sampled from a man younger than 35 in good health.

This clonotype was seen repeatedly, ten times or more. The rearrangement uses TRBV5-1 and TRBJ2-1; tentative D call: TRBD2 (6 bases). The CDR3 is 16 residues long. V was trimmed by 4 bases and J by 5 bases, leaving 19 bases between them. The germline V gene has CDR1 SGHRS and CDR2 YFSETQ. The CDR3 region has the DNA TGCGCCAGCAGCCCACCCAAGGACGGGGGAGACAATGAGCAGTTCTTC. Amino acids: CASSPPKDGGDNEQFF.

The table lists this clonotype with a few counts. J is TRBJ1-5 and V is TRBV6-6; 7 positions agree with TRBD1. This CDR3 is 16 amino acids long. V lost 4 bases to trimming and J lost 4 bases; unmatched junction nucleotides: 10. Germline CDR1 is MNHNY and CDR2 is SVGAGI (reference sequence). The CDR3 region has the DNA TGTGCCAGCAGTTTGCCTAAACAGGGGCTAAATCAGCCCCAGCATTTT. Its translation: CASSLPKQGLNQPQHF.

This clonotype came up many times. The rearrangement links TRBV12-3 or TRBV12-4 to TRBJ1-2; possibly TRBD1 for D (6 bases). There are 12 residues in the CDR3. The germline V and J ends were trimmed by 7 bases and 5 bases, with 11 bases remaining between them. The CDR3 bases are TGTGCCAGCACAGGGGAAGGGTATGGCTACACCTTC. This translates into CASTGEGYGYTF.

This clonotype was recorded at least ten times. This rearrangement joins TRBV6-5 to TRBJ2-6; the D is unclear. The V gene's germline CDR1 is MNHEY and CDR2 SVGAGI. The CDR3 contains 14 residues. V was cut by 6 bases and J by 3 bases, with 9 bases left in between. CDR3 in DNA: TGTGCCAGCAGACTTAGGTTTGGGGCCAACGTCCTGACTTTC. It encodes CASRLRFGANVLTF.

This clonotype was counted at least ten times. The rearrangement joins TRBV5-1 to TRBJ1-6, with 7 positions matching TRBD1. Trimming removed 2 bases from V and 4 bases from J; junction bases left unmatched: 6. This CDR3 spans 16 amino acids. CDR1 and CDR2 from the germline V gene are SGHRS and YFSETQ. The CDR3 here is CASSFNAGQYNSPLHF. As DNA, the CDR3 is TGCGCCAGCAGCTTCAACGCGGGACAGTATAATTCACCCCTCCACTTT.

This clonotype was recorded at least ten times. The chain carries TRBV20-1 and TRBJ2-7; TRBD1 matches at 9 bases. The CDR3 is made up of 13 amino acids. V was clipped by 6 bases and J by 2 bases; unmatched bases: 5. Looked up from germline, CDR1 is DFQATT and CDR2 is SNEGSKA (reference sequence). The CDR3: CSAERDRAYEQYF. The CDR3 DNA is TGCAGTGCAGAGAGGGACAGGGCCTACGAGCAGTACTTC.

There are many counts of this clonotype. The J gene is TRBJ2-3, the V gene TRBV3-1; D remains ambiguous. The V gene lost 1 base and the J gene lost 3 bases, with 11 bases spanning the gap. CDR3 length: 15 residues. Looked up from germline, CDR1 is LGHDT and CDR2 is YNNKEL (reference sequence). The DNA for the CDR3 is TGTGCCAGCAGCCAAGCGGCTTACTTAACAGATACGCAGTATTTT. It is translated as CASSQAAYLTDTQYF.

Ten or more counts support this clonotype. The J gene is TRBJ1-2, the V gene TRBV20-1, with D uncertain. Trimming pared 4 bases from V and 4 bases from J, leaving 16 bases between. There are 14 residues in the CDR3. CDR1 is DFQATT and CDR2 is SNEGSKA in the germline V gene (reference sequence). The DNA of the CDR3 is TGCAGTGCTATCGCCGGGGATCGGATCTATGGCTACACCTTC. Residues: CSAIAGDRIYGYTF.

This clonotype was picked up many times. V usage is TRBV5-1 and J usage is TRBJ2-3, with TRBD2 as a possible D gene (6 bases). This CDR3 spans 15 amino acids. V shed 3 bases and J shed 0 bases, with 11 bases lying between them. Per germline, CDR1 SGHRS and CDR2 YFSETQ. The DNA for the CDR3 is TGCGCCAGCAGCTATCGGGGGACTAGCACAGATACGCAGTATTTT. This translates into CASSYRGTSTDTQYF.

This clonotype was counted ten times or more. The rearrangement uses TRBV7-2 and TRBJ2-7; no firm D call. Trimming took off 0 bases at V and 3 bases at J, with 18 bases between the two ends. Germline CDR1 and CDR2: SGHTA and FQGNSA. The length of the CDR3 is 17 residues. CDR3 nucleotide sequence: TGTGCCAGCAGCTTAGCGTATCTTGCAGATACTATCTACGAGCAGTACTTC. The encoded protein is CASSLAYLADTIYEQYF.

This clonotype has ten or more counts. The chain carries TRBV24-1 and TRBJ2-7; D possibly corresponds to TRBD2 (5 bases). The V end lost 4 bases, the J end lost 7 bases, and 7 bases lay between the germline ends. This CDR3 is built from 11 residues. From germline, CDR1 is KGHDR and CDR2 SFDVKD. This CDR3 reads CATSDRGEQYF. As DNA, the CDR3 is TGTGCCACCAGTGACCGGGGTGAGCAGTACTTC.

This clonotype occurred many times. The chain carries TRBV5-4 and TRBJ2-5; D tentatively fits TRBD1 or TRBD2 (5 bases each). The V gene's germline CDR1 is SGHNT and CDR2 YYREEE (reference sequence). V was shortened by 4 bases and J by 4 bases, with 11 bases between the two germline ends. The CDR3 length is 13 residues. CDR3 residues: CASSRRGTETQYF. As DNA, the CDR3 is TGTGCCAGCAGCAGGAGAGGGACAGAGACCCAGTACTTC.

This clonotype was detected many times. The chain links TRBV5-1 to TRBJ2-7; the D is unclear. Germline lookup yields CDR1 SGHRS and CDR2 YFSETQ. This CDR3 is 16 amino acids long. The V gene lost 4 bases and the J gene lost 3 bases, with 20 bases spanning the gap. The CDR3 spells CASSPSGGRRNYEQYF. CDR3 sequence (DNA): TGCGCCAGCAGCCCGTCAGGTGGCAGGAGAAACTACGAGCAGTACTTC.

This chain's CDR3 is CSARTEFNSPLHF. In DNA, the CDR3 is TGCAGTGCTCGGACTGAATTTAATTCACCCCTCCACTTT. The chain combines TRBV20-1 with TRBJ1-6; D is undetermined. The CDR3 has 13 residues. Trimming cost V 5 bases and J 6 bases, with 11 bases left between them. Germline CDR1 DFQATT, CDR2 SNEGSKA (reference sequence).

As to this clonotype: A junction boundary mismatches the germline segment, possibly from a read error. The V gene is TRBV7-2, the J gene TRBJ2-7, with D maybe TRBD2 (5 bases). CDR3 size: 17 residues. CDR1 SGHTA and CDR2 FQGNSA come from the germline V gene. The CDR3 spells CDSSLAYLADTIYEQYF. Written as DNA, the CDR3 is TGTGACAGCAGCTTAGCGTATCTTGCAGATACTATATACGAGCAGTACTTC.

Ten or more counts support this clonotype. This chain joins TRBV27 and TRBJ2-1; D gene uncertain. This CDR3 spans 17 amino acids. CDR1 and CDR2 from the germline V gene are MNHEY and SMNVEV (reference sequence). V was trimmed by 5 bases and J by 6 bases, leaving 23 bases between them. CDR3: CASSQTRTIRSRNEQFF. DNA of the CDR3: TGTGCCAGCAGTCAGACCAGGACGATAAGGAGTCGCAATGAGCAGTTCTTC.

This clonotype was counted many times. The V and J genes are TRBV20-1 and TRBJ2-5, with 8 bases matching TRBD1. V trimming: 3 bases; J trimming: 3 bases; junction bases outside the gene matches: 15. Germline V lookup: CDR1 DFQATT, CDR2 SNEGSKA (reference sequence). The CDR3 sequence is 17 residues long. The CDR3 region is CSASRNPGTGREETQYF. The CDR3, as DNA: TGCAGTGCTAGTCGTAACCCCGGGACAGGTAGAGAAGAGACCCAGTACTTC.

The table lists this clonotype with many counts. This chain joins TRBV29-1 and TRBJ2-2; D is undetermined. CDR3 length: 13 residues. The V end was cut by 0 bases, the J end by 13 bases, with 15 bases between. CDR1 and CDR2 from the germline V gene are SQVTM and ANQGSEA. The CDR3 bases are TGCAGCGTTGAAGATTGGCTTACGAGTCGGCTGTTTTTT. It specifies CSVEDWLTSRLFF.

By proportion, this clonotype is medium-sized. The V and J genes are TRBV5-6 and TRBJ2-1, with D perhaps TRBD2 (5 bases). The germline V gene has CDR1 SGHDT and CDR2 YYEEEE. Deletions cut 3 bases from V and 6 bases from J, with 10 bases between. The CDR3 runs to 13 residues. The CDR3 DNA follows: TGTGCCAGCAGCTCCGACTACCTCAATGAGCAGTTCTTC. The encoded protein is CASSSDYLNEQFF.

Ten or more counts support this clonotype. J is TRBJ2-1 and V is TRBV19; D is unclear. The ends were cut back, 4 bases at V and 6 bases at J, with 13 bases in the middle. The CDR3 is made up of 14 amino acids. From germline, CDR1 is LNHDA and CDR2 SQIVND (reference sequence). CDR3 protein: CASSSAGTPNEQFF. In DNA form, the CDR3 reads TGTGCCAGTAGTAGCGCAGGAACCCCCAATGAGCAGTTCTTC.

This clonotype was recorded many times. The chain links TRBV20-1 to TRBJ2-6; D may be TRBD1 (5 bases). The germline V gene has CDR1 DFQATT and CDR2 SNEGSKA (reference sequence). Trimming stripped 0 bases from V and 2 bases from J, with 11 bases between. This CDR3 is built from 16 residues. The DNA of the CDR3 is TGCAGTGCTAGAGATCGTTTCAGGGCTGGGGCCAACGTCCTGACTTTC. Translation: CSARDRFRAGANVLTF.

Many counts were recorded for this clonotype. The chain carries TRBV5-1 and TRBJ1-6, with 11 bases that match TRBD1. The CDR3 is 16 amino acids. The germline CDR1 and CDR2 sequences are SGHRS and YFSETQ. With V trimmed by 3 bases and J by 5 bases, 4 bases remained unmatched. Here the CDR3 reads CASSWTGGGDNSPLHF. CDR3 sequence (DNA): TGCGCCAGCAGCTGGACAGGGGGCGGCGATAATTCACCCCTCCACTTT. Variable domain in full (rest from reference TRBV5-1 and TRBJ1-6): KAGVTQTPRYLIKTRGQQVTLSCSPISGHRSVSWYQQTPGQGLQFLFEYFSETQRNKGNFPGRFSGRQFSNSRSEMNVSTLELGDSALYLCASSWTGGGDNSPLHFGNGTRLTVT.